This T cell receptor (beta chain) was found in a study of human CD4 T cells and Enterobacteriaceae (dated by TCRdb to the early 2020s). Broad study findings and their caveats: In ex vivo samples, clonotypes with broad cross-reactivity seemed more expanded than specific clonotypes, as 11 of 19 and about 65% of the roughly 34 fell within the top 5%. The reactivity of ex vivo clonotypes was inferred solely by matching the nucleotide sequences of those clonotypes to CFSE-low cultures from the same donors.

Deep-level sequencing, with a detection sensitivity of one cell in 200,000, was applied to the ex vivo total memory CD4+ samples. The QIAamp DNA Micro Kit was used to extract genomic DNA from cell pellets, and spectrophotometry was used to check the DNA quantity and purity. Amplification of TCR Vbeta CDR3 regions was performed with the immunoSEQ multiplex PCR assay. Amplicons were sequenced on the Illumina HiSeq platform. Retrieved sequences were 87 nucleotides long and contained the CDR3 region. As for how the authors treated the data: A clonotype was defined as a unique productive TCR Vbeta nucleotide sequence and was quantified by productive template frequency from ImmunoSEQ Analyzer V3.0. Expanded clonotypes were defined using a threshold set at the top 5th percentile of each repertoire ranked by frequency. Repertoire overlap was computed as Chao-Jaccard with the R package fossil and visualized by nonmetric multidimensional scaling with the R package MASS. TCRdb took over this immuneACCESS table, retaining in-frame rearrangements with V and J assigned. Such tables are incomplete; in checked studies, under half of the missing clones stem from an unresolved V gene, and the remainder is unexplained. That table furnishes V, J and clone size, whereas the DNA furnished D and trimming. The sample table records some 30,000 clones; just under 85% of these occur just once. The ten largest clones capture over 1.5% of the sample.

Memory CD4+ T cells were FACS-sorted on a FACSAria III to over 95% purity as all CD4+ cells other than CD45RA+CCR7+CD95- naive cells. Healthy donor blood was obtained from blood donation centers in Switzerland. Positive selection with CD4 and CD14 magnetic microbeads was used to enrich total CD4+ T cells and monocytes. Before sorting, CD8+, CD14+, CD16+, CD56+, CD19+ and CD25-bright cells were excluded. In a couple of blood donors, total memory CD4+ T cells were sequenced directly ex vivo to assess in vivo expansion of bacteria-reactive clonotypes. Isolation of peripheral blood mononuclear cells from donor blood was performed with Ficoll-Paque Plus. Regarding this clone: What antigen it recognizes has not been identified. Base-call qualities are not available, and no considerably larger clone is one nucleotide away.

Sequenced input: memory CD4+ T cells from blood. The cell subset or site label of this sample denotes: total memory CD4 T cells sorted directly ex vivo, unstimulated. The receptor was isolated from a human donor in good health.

The sequence in DNA is TGTGCCAGCAGCTTAAGGTCCCAGGGTACCGGGGAGCTGTTTTTT. Protein translation: CASSLRSQGTGELFF. The chain couples TRBV7-3 to TRBJ2-2; TRBD1 is a possible D gene, resting on 5 matching bases. From cysteine to phenylalanine, the CDR3 is 15 amino acids long. The CDR3 DNA has 45 bases and is translated from base 1. Cut back by 1 base and 5 bases, the V and J ends lie 11 bases apart. In the germline V gene, CDR1 corresponds to SGHTA and CDR2 to FQGTGA.